This TCR beta chain appears in the sequencing data of a study of molecular identifiers for immune sequencing clone quantification. Using its own MiXCR run on the PCR reads, TCRdb lists one record per CDR3 protein. Of a few hundred thousand distinct CDR3 sequences in the sample, 24% were seen once. The CDR3 totals 14 residues. Germline lookup yields CDR1 MNHEY and CDR2 SMNVEV (reference sequence). In the case of this clonotype: At one boundary the junction diverges from the germline segment, which might be a read error.

The material sequenced was naive CD8+ T cells from blood, with Jurkat cell RNA spiked in. Subset noted: FACS-sorted CD8+CD4-CCR7+CD45RA+ naive T cells. The chain carries TRBV27 and TRBJ2-5; unclear D gene. This receptor was obtained from a human donor in good health. Some libraries in this study had Jurkat cell RNA spiked in. CDR3: CACSLAVVIETQYF. DNA of the CDR3: TGTGCCTGCAGTCTGGCGGTAGTGATTGAGACCCAGTACTTC.